Presented here are 8 T cell receptor beta chains from one specimen sequenced in a study of T cells in Graves' hyperthyroidism and ophthalmopathy. Amplified regions were TCR beta CDR3 sequences from RNA transcripts. When the TCR CDR3 underwent first-round RT-PCR, the HTBI primer set was used. TCRdb fed the multiplex PCR reads into MiXCR, producing one record per CDR3 protein. Here the sample spans over 700,000 distinct CDR3 sequences, over 15% being singletons. Sequenced: blood. Receptors originate from a woman in her forties or fifties with Graves' hyperthyroidism that later progressed to Graves' ophthalmopathy.

At least ten counts were recorded for this clonotype. The genes are TRBV27 and TRBJ1-5; 7 nucleotides align to TRBD1. The CDR3 covers 15 residues. The germline gives CDR1 MNHEY, CDR2 SMNVEV (reference sequence). After removal of 5 bases from V and 2 bases from J, the junction contained 6 bases not matched to a gene. The CDR3: CASSLNRGGNQPQHF. The CDR3 DNA reads as TGTGCCAGCAGTCTCAACAGGGGAGGCAATCAGCCCCAGCATTTT.

This clonotype was picked up many times. The chain couples TRBV30 to TRBJ1-5; D not certain. The CDR3 loop spans 13 amino acids. V lost 5 bases and J lost 5, with 13 bases in between. Germline loops: CDR1 GTSNPN, CDR2 SVGIG (reference sequence). CDR3 residues: CAWGQGRDQPQHF. CDR3 nucleotides: TGTGCCTGGGGTCAAGGGAGAGATCAGCCCCAGCATTTT.

The J gene is TRBJ1-5, the V gene TRBV29-1; D gene unclear. CDR1 and CDR2 from the germline V gene are SQVTM and ANQGSEA. The CDR3 is made up of 13 amino acids. Trimming removed 4 bases from V and 7 bases from J, with 14 bases in between. The CDR3 loop reads CSVGSEAAQPQHF. Here the CDR3 DNA reads TGCAGCGTTGGTTCAGAAGCTGCGCAGCCCCAGCATTTT. The variable domain in full, with the rest retrieved from reference TRBV29-1 and TRBJ1-5, is SAVISQKPSRDICQRGTSLTIQCQVDSQVTMMFWYRQQPGQSLTLIATANQGSEATYESGFVIDKFPISRPNLTFSTLTVSNMSPEDSSIYLCSVGSEAAQPQHFGDGTRLSIL.

This clonotype has a count of ten or more. J is TRBJ1-1 and V is TRBV30, with D unresolved. CDR1 and CDR2 (germline): GTSNPN, SVGIG (reference sequence). V shed 0 bases and J shed 6 bases, with 5 bases lying between them. CDR3 length equals 11 residues. Here the CDR3 DNA reads TGTGCCTGGAGTGTACACCCTGAAGCTTTCTTT. This encodes CAWSVHPEAFF.

This clonotype was detected ten times or more. This sequence joins TRBV6-1 and TRBJ2-3, with 7 bases fitting TRBD1. This CDR3 is 16 amino acids long. Germline lookup yields CDR1 MNHNS and CDR2 SASEGT. V shed 6 bases, J shed 2 bases, and the junction held 11 bases outside the gene matches. CDR3 DNA sequence: TGTGCCAGCAGCAACCCGGGACAGCGGTCCACAGATACGCAGTATTTT. As protein: CASSNPGQRSTDTQYF.

This clonotype was counted ten times or more. This chain joins TRBV18 and TRBJ2-7, with 9 bases aligning to TRBD1. Germline CDR1 and CDR2: KGHSH and LQKENI. CDR3 length equals 15 residues. V was clipped by 0 bases and J by 2 bases; unmatched bases: 2. The CDR3 sequence: CASSPPGQGTYEQYF. The CDR3 DNA reads as TGTGCCAGCTCACCACCGGGACAGGGAACCTACGAGCAGTACTTC.

The chain combines TRBV29-1 with TRBJ2-1; D remains unclear. Per the germline V gene, CDR1 is SQVTM and CDR2 is ANQGSEA. This CDR3 is built from 11 residues. Trimming took 3 bases from V and 6 from J, leaving 6 bases between them. The CDR3: CSVDYSNEQFF. The CDR3 DNA is TGCAGCGTTGATTACAGCAATGAGCAGTTCTTC.

As for this clonotype: A much larger clone is a single base away; this may be a read error. The chain combines TRBV3-1 with TRBJ1-1; TRBD1 aligns across 8 bases. With 3 bases clipped from V and 5 bases from J, the junction kept 14 bases outside the gene matches. Germline CDR1 reads LGHDT; CDR2 reads YNNKEL (reference sequence). The CDR3 contains 17 residues. CDR3 coding DNA: TGTGCCAGCAGCCACGCCTCCAGTAGACAGGGGAGGACTGAAGCTTTCTTT. Amino acid sequence: CASSHASSRQGRTEAFF.